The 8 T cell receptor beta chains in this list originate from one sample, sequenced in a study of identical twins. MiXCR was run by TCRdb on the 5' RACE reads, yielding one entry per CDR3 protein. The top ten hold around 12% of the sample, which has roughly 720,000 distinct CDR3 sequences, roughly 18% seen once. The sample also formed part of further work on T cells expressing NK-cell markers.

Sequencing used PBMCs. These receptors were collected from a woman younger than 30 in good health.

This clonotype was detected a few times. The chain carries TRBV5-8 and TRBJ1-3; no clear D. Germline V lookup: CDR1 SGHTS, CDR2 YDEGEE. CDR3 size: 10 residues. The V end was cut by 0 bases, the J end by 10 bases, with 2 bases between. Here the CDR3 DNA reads TGTGCCAGCAGCTTGGTTACCATATATTTT. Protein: CASSLVTIYF.

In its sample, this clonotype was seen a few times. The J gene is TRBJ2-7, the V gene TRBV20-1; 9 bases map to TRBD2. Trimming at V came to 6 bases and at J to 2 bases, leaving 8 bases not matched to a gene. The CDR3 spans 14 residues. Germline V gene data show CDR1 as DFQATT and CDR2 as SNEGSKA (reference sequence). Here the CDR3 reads CSAGPSGTPYEQYF. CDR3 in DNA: TGCAGTGCGGGCCCTAGCGGGACTCCCTACGAGCAGTACTTC.

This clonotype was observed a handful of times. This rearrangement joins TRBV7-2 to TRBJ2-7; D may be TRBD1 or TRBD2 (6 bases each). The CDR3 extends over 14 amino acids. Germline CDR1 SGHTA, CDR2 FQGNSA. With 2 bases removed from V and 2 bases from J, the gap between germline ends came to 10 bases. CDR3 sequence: CASSLLGGPYEQYF. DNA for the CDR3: TGTGCCAGCAGCTTACTAGGGGGGCCCTACGAGCAGTACTTC.

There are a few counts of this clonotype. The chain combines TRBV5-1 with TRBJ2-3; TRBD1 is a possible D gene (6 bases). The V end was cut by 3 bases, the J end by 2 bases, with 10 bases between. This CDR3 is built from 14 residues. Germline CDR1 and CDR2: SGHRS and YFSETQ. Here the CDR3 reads CASSSRTATDTQYF. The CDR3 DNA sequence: TGCGCCAGCAGCTCGCGGACAGCCACAGATACGCAGTATTTT.

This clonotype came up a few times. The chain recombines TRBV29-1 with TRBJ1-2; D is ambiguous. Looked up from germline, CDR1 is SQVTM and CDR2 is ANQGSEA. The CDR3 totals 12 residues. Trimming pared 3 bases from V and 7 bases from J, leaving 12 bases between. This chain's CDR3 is CSVDRAGPGYTF. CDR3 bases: TGCAGCGTTGACCGGGCAGGACCTGGCTACACCTTC.

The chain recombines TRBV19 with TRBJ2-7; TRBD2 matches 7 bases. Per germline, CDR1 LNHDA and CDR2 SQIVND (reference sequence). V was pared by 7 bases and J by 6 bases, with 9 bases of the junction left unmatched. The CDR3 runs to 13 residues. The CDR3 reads CASTGGGEGEQYF. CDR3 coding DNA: TGTGCCAGTACGGGCGGAGGGGAGGGCGAGCAGTACTTC.

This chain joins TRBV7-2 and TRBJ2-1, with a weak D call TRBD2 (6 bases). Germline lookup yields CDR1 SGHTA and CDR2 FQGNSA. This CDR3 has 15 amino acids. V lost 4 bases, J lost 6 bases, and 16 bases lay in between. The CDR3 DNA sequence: TGTGCCAGCAGCTACACTAGCATCGGAGGCAATGAGCAGTTCTTC. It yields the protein CASSYTSIGGNEQFF.

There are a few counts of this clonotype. CDR3: CASSIARGTDEQFF. Here the CDR3 DNA reads TGTGCCAGTAGTATAGCCCGGGGGACCGATGAGCAGTTCTTC. This chain connects TRBV19 to TRBJ2-1; TRBD2 is a possible D gene (6 bases). Germline CDR1 is LNHDA and CDR2 is SQIVND (reference sequence). Trimming left V 1 base short and J 8 bases short, with 12 bases between. The CDR3 sequence is 14 residues long.